The T cell receptor beta chain described here comes from a study of T-cell reconstitution after alpha-beta-depleted transplantation in children. The CDR3 is made up of 15 amino acids. The germline gives CDR1 MNHNS, CDR2 SASEGT. V lost 7 bases to trimming and J lost 3 bases, with 18 bases between them. This clonotype has only a few counts. Preparation of the TCRbeta library involved a method that used unique molecular identifiers. TCRdb analysed the PCR reads with MiXCR anew, one entry per CDR3 protein. The data contain roughly 570,000 distinct CDR3 sequences, 27% of them singletons. The receptor comes from a boy in the first two years of life with Wiskott-Aldrich syndrome, due to receive a stem cell transplant. This specimen was PBMCs, taken before TCRalphabeta/CD19-depleted stem cell transplant. The chain combines TRBV6-1 with TRBJ2-5; the D gene could be TRBD1 or TRBD2 (7 bases each). The CDR3 DNA reads as TGTGCCAGCAAGGGGGCGCGAGCGGGGAAAGAGACCCAGTACTTC. This translates into CASKGARAGKETQYF.